This T cell receptor (beta chain) was retrieved from a study of PD-L1 blockade in urothelial cancer (dated by TCRdb to the late 2010s). Background for the entire study: Every patient began therapy in the mid-2010s and was given atezolizumab 1,200 mg intravenously every 3 weeks. About 90% of the 29 patients were identified as males with urothelial cancer of bladder origin, and a prior smoking history was reported by 18 of 29 patients. An ECOG performance status of 0 or 1 was recorded for the patients, and 0 to 3 prior chemotherapy regimens had been received by the patients. Blood samples were analyzed at 3 weeks after treatment start (second dose) and at 6 weeks after treatment start. Blood samples yielded a median of around 150,000 T cells and more than 75,000 unique TCRs, with median clonality 0.080. The study was an exploratory multi-omic analysis of somatic, immune and clinical correlates of response to PD-L1 blockade with atezolizumab in urothelial cancer. TCR sequencing covered pretreatment tumor samples and matched, serially collected peripheral blood taken before and after atezolizumab treatment. Durable clinical benefit was defined as progression-free survival longer than 6 months, and TCR features were also tested against progression-free and overall survival. In the same patients, whole exome sequencing and RNA sequencing of pretreatment tumors were performed in addition to TCR sequencing. Durable clinical benefit was achieved by nine patients but not by the remaining 20. Approximately 29 patients had pretreatment blood TCR-seq, around 25 had at least one posttreatment blood collection, and around 25 had tumor TCR-seq. General findings and caveats noted by the study authors: Greater expansion of tumor-associated TCR clones in peripheral blood 3 weeks after the start of treatment was observed in patients with durable benefit (n ≈ 22, p = 0.022). Small sample size (n ≈ 30) and many exploratory analyses mean the results are intended to be hypothesis-generating. A pretreatment peripheral blood TCR clonality below the median was linked to improved progression-free and overall survival.

The V end gives up 7 bases and the J end 5 bases, leaving 7 bases in the junction not matched to a gene. Including cysteine and phenylalanine, the CDR3 has 13 amino acids. The retained sequence is limited to the CDR3, 39 bases, with the frame set at the first base. CDR1 MDHEN and CDR2 SYDVKM were looked up in the germline V gene. What this sample's time point label stands for: pretreatment peripheral blood. A cohort of roughly 30 patients with locally advanced or metastatic urothelial carcinoma, treated at Memorial Sloan Kettering on a trial protocol, was included. Peripheral blood mononuclear cells were collected pretreatment and during treatment, with between 1 and 8 total time points per patient. The Qiagen DNeasy Blood extraction kit was used to purify genomic DNA from total PBMCs and from tumor samples. PBMCs were collected pretreatment and during treatment, and were isolated and stored as previously described.

Synthetic TCR analog templates were spiked into each PCR so that absolute template abundance could be estimated from read counts. Using the immunoSEQ assay, TCRbeta CDR3 regions were amplified from genomic DNA with bias-controlled V and J gene primers. Rearranged TCRbeta segments were sequenced at approximately 20X coverage. Turning to the authors' computational methods: Clustering was used to correct sequencing errors, and CDR3s were annotated against IMGT so that V, D and J genes could be assigned. Downstream analyses used only productive TCRbeta rearrangements, leaving out any out-of-frame or stop-codon sequences. To compute clonality, Shannon entropy was normalized by the log of the number of unique productive sequences and then subtracted from one. Fisher's exact test with Benjamini-Hochberg correction, at a threshold of adjusted p below 0.01, was used to find clones that differed between time points or between blood and tumor. In its TCRdb copy, this immuneACCESS table keeps in-frame sequences only and misses some clones. Where compared with another copy, unresolved V genes explain less than half of these, and the others have no known cause. D and trimming come from the DNA, and the V and J calls and clone size come from that table. For this sample there are about 51,000 clones; about 82% appear just once. The leading ten clones occupy about 20% of the sample.

Points on this clone: Its antigen is unknown. Base qualities are not recorded, but no much larger clone differs from it by a single base.

The starting material was PBMCs, obtained around atezolizumab (anti-PD-L1) treatment. The sequence was obtained from a man between 60 and 75 years old with urothelial cancer. The chain is made from TRBV28 and TRBJ2-7, with 8 middle bases fitting TRBD2. The CDR3 protein: CASINGGADEQYF. The nucleotides are TGTGCCAGCATTAACGGGGGGGCAGACGAGCAGTACTTC. With the portions outside the CDR3 filled from the reference TRBV28 and TRBJ2-7 genes, the complete variable region becomes DVKVTQSSRYLVKRTGEKVFLECVQDMDHENMFWYRQDPGLGLRLIYFSYDVKMKEKGDIPEGYSVSREKKERFSLILESASTNQTSMYLCASINGGADEQYFGPGTRLTVT.